This TCR beta chain derives from a study of neurological immune-mediated disorders. Study context: Relapsing-remitting patients made up about 90% of the roughly 34 multiple sclerosis patients, and secondary progressive patients made up 3. Findings and caveats of the study: The multiple sclerosis repertoire cluster was not associated with any clinical or MRI feature.

The unsorted libraries originated from 2 million PBMCs that had been stored at -80 C. The CDR3 totals 15 residues. Germline V gene lookup returns CDR1 SGHRS and CDR2 YFSETQ. Between the trimmed V and J ends, which lost 5 bases and 7 bases, there was a span of 21 bases. cDNA synthesis was performed by 5'RACE with 10-nucleotide random UMIs. TCRdb reanalysed the 5' RACE reads using MiXCR and keeps one entry per CDR3 protein. Of under 70,000 distinct CDR3 sequences in the sample, roughly 3.5% are singletons; the top ten hold approximately 3.3%. There are many counts of this clonotype. The target antigen is unknown.

The specimen sequenced was PBMCs. The chain combines TRBV5-1 with TRBJ1-1, with no clear D. This clonotype originated in a woman aged 25 to 39 with multiple sclerosis. CDR3 sequence reads: CASRPSLQPLVEAFF. CDR3 in DNA: TGCGCCAGCAGACCATCATTACAACCCTTGGTTGAAGCTTTCTTT.